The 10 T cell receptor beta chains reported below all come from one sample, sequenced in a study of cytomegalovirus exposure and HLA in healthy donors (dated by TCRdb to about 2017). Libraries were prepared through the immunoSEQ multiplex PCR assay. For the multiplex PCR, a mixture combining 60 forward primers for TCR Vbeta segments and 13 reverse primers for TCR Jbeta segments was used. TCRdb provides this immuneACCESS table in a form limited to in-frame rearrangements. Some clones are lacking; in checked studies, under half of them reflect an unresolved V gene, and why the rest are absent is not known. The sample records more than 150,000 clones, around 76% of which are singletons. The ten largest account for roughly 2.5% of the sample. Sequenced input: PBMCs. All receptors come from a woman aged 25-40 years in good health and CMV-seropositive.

CDR3 amino acids: CAISAVNTGELFF. In DNA form, the CDR3 reads TGTGCCATCAGTGCGGTGAACACCGGGGAGCTGTTTTTT. V and J are TRBV10-3 and TRBJ2-2, with D unclear. The germline V and J ends were trimmed by 4 bases and 1 base, with 4 bases remaining between them. This CDR3 region has 13 residues. Germline CDR1 is ENHRY and CDR2 is SYGVKD.

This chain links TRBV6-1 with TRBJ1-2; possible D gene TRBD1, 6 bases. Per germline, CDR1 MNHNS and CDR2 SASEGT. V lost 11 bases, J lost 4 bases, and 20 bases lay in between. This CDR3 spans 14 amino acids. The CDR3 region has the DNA TGTGCCGGTAAAGGGGGGGCCGTTGTCTATGGCTACACCTTC. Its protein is CAGKGGAVVYGYTF.

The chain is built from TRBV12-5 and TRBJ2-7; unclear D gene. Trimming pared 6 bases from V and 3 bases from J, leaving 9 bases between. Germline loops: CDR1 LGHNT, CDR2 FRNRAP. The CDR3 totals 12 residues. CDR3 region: CASGLPVYEQYF. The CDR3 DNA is TGTGCTAGTGGCCTACCCGTCTACGAGCAGTACTTC.

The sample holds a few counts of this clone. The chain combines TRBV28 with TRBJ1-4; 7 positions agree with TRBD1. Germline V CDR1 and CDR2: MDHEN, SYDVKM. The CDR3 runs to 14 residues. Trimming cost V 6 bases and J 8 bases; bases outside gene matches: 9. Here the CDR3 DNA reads TGTGCCAGCAGCCGGGGACAGCTAAGAGAAAAACTGTTTTTT. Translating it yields CASSRGQLREKLFF.

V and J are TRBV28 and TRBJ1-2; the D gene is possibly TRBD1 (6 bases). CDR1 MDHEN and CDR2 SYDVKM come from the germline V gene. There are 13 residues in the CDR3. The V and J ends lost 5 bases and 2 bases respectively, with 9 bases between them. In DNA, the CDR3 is TGTGCCAGCAGTCTCGGACAGAACTATGGCTACACCTTC. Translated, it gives CASSLGQNYGYTF.

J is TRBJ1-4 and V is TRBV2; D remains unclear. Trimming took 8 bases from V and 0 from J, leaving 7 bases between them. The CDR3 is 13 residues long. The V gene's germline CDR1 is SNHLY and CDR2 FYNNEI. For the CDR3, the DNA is TGTGCCAGCTGGGCAGCAACTAATGAAAAACTGTTTTTT. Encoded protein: CASWAATNEKLFF.

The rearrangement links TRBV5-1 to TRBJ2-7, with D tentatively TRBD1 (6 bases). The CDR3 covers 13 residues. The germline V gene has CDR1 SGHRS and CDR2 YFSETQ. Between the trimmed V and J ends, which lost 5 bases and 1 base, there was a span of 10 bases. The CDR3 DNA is TGCGCCAGCAGGTTCGACAGGTCCTACGAGCAGTACTTC. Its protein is CASRFDRSYEQYF. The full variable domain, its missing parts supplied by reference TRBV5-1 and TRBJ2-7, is KAGVTQTPRYLIKTRGQQVTLSCSPISGHRSVSWYQQTPGQGLQFLFEYFSETQRNKGNFPGRFSGRQFSNSRSEMNVSTLELGDSALYLCASRFDRSYEQYFGPGTRLTVT.

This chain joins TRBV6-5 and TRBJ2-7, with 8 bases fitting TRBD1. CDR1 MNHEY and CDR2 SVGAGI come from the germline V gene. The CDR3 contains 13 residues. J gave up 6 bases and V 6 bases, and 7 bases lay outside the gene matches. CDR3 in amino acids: CASRQGAWGEQYF. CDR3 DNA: TGTGCCAGCAGGCAGGGGGCCTGGGGCGAGCAGTACTTC.

CDR3 sequence reads: CASSAGVLAKNIQYF. The DNA of the CDR3 is TGTGCCAGCAGCGCGGGGGTACTAGCCAAAAACATTCAGTACTTC. The chain has TRBV7-2 and TRBJ2-4; 7 positions agree with TRBD2. Germline CDR1 and CDR2: SGHTA and FQGNSA. The CDR3 contains 15 residues. Germline trimming cut 5 bases from V and 0 bases from J; bases unmatched to any gene: 4.

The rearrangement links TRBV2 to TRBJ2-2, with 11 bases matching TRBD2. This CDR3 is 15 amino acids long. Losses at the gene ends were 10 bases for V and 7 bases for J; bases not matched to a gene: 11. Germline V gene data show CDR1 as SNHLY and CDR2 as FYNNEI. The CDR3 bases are TGTGCCATCGGGACTAGCGGAAAGCAGGTCGGGGAGCTGTTTTTT. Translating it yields CAIGTSGKQVGELFF. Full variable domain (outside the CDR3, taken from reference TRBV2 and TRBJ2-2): EPEVTQTPSHQVTQMGQEVILRCVPISNHLYFYWYRQILGQKVEFLVSFYNNEISEKSEIFDDQFSVERPDGSNFTLKIRSTKLEDSAMYFCAIGTSGKQVGELFFGEGSRLTVL.